This T cell receptor (beta chain) was profiled in a study of cytomegalovirus exposure and HLA in healthy donors. Study observations and caveats: Reports indicated that the classifier achieved high specificity and sensitivity in diagnosing cytomegalovirus status.

Profiling relied on immunoSEQ multiplex PCR, and the TCRdb table lists in-frame clones only, not all of them. The sample consists of roughly 100,000 clones, about 88% of them appearing once. Worth noting for this clone: The antigen remains unidentified.

The V and J ends lost 5 bases and 2 bases respectively, with 5 bases between them. This CDR3 comprises 12 residues. Germline V CDR1 and CDR2: MNHEY, SMNVEV (reference sequence). The chain has TRBV27 and TRBJ2-3; D gene uncertain. The sample taken for sequencing was PBMCs. This TCR was recovered from a woman aged 18 to 35 in good health and CMV-seropositive. The CDR3 sequence is CASSPNTDTQYF. The CDR3 DNA is TGTGCCAGCAGTCCCAACACAGATACGCAGTATTTT.